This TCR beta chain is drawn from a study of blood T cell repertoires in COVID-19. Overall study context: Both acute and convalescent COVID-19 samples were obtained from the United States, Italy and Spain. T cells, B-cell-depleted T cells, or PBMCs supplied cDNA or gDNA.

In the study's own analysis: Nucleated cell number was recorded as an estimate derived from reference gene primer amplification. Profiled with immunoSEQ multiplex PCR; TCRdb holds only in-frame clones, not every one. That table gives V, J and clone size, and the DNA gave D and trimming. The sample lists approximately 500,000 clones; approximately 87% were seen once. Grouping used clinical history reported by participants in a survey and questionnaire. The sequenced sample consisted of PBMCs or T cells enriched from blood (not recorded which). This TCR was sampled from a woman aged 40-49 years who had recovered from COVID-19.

CDR3 residues: CASSQDSSGITAQYF. The CDR3 nucleotides read TGCGCCAGCAGCCAAGATTCTAGCGGAATTACGGCGCAGTACTTC. The chain joins TRBV4-3 to TRBJ2-7; TRBD2 matches 7 bases. Germline V CDR1 and CDR2: LGHNA, YSLEER. V lost 0 bases and J lost 9; bases outside the gene matches: 11. This CDR3 region has 15 residues.